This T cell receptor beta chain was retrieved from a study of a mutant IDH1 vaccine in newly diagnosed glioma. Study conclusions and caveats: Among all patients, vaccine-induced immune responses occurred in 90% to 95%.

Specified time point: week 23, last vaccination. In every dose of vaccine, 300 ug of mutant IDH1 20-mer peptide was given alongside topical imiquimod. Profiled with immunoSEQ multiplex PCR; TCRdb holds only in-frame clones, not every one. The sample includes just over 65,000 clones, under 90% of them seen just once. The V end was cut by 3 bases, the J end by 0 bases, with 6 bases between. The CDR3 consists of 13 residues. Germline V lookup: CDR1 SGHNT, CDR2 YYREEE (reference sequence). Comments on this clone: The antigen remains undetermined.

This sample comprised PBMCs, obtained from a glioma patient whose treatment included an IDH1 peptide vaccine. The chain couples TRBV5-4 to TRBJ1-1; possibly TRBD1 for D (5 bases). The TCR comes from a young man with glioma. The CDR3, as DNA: TGTGCCAGCAGCTGGGGGTTGAACACTGAAGCTTTCTTT. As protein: CASSWGLNTEAFF.